This entry describes one T cell receptor (beta chain). The data were obtained in a study of blood T cells in healthy people across ages. Primers used in a second PCR of roughly 7 to 12 cycles were a sample-barcoded 5' primer and a J-beta primer mix. Each cDNA molecule was tagged by a template-switch adaptor with 12 random nucleotides. One entry per CDR3 protein results from TCRdb running MiXCR on the 5' RACE reads. Among 650,000 to 800,000 distinct CDR3 sequences listed, approximately 44% were seen once. J lost 1 base, V lost 0 bases, and 3 bases had no gene match. The CDR3 runs to 16 residues. CDR1 and CDR2 (germline): LGHNA, YSLEER.

The chain combines TRBV4-3 with TRBJ2-1, with 7 bases lining up with TRBD1. The clonotype originates from a man in his sixties in good health. Sequencing input: blood. The CDR3 is CASSQDVRGSYNEQFF. CDR3 in DNA: TGCGCCAGCAGCCAAGATGTCAGGGGGTCCTACAATGAGCAGTTCTTC.